A selection of T cell receptor beta chains follows, all from one sample in a study of T cell responses to AZD1222 COVID-19 vaccine. Clones were sequenced by immunoSEQ multiplex PCR, and TCRdb holds only the in-frame ones, with some missing. The sample yields more than 85,000 clones, around 93% seen once. Material: peripheral blood, obtained 28 days after the second AZD1222 dose. The receptor source for this set is an adult who received the AZD1222 COVID-19 vaccine. The CDR3 runs from the conserved cysteine through the conserved F or W. Each record gives: clone size, V gene, J gene, D gene, CDR3 DNA, CDR3 protein. The D gene is left open where the match is weak. The size of a clone is reported for some rows only, either as once, few or many, or as a class for expanded clones.

clone size: .; V gene: TRBV12-3/TRBV12-4; J gene: TRBJ1-6; D gene: .; CDR3 DNA: TGTGCCAGCAGGAGGGACTTGCTATCACCCCTCCACTTT; CDR3 protein: CASRRDLLSPLHF
clone size: .; V gene: TRBV5-1; J gene: TRBJ1-1; D gene: .; CDR3 DNA: TGCGCCAGCAGCTTAGAAGTGAACACTGAAGCTTTCTTT; CDR3 protein: CASSLEVNTEAFF
clone size: .; V gene: TRBV9; J gene: TRBJ2-5; D gene: TRBD2; CDR3 DNA: TGTGCCAGCAGCGTAGGCGTGGCGGGGGGGCCGGAGACCCAGTACTTC; CDR3 protein: CASSVGVAGGPETQYF
clone size: .; V gene: TRBV6-2/TRBV6-3; J gene: TRBJ2-2; D gene: TRBD2; CDR3 DNA: TGTGCCAGCAGTTCCCGAGCGGGGGCGAACACCGGGGAGCTGTTTTTT; CDR3 protein: CASSSRAGANTGELFF
clone size: few; V gene: TRBV5-5; J gene: TRBJ1-4; D gene: TRBD1; CDR3 DNA: TGTGCCAGCAGCCCTACTCCGGGACAGGGAGGTATGCGTGAAAAACTGTTTTTT; CDR3 protein: CASSPTPGQGGMREKLFF
clone size: .; V gene: TRBV27; J gene: TRBJ1-2; D gene: TRBD1; CDR3 DNA: TGTGCCAGCAGTTTATACAGGGGAAATTACTATGGCTACACCTTC; CDR3 protein: CASSLYRGNYYGYTF
clone size: .; V gene: TRBV2; J gene: TRBJ1-5; D gene: .; CDR3 DNA: TGTGCCAGCAGTTGGGGGGCTGGCAATCAGCCCCAGCATTTT; CDR3 protein: CASSWGAGNQPQHF
clone size: once; V gene: TRBV13; J gene: TRBJ2-3; D gene: TRBD2; CDR3 DNA: TGTGCCAGCACCACGACTGGCGGGGGGACCACAGATACGCAGTATTTT; CDR3 protein: CASTTTGGGTTDTQYF
clone size: .; V gene: TRBV18; J gene: TRBJ1-1; D gene: .; CDR3 DNA: TGTGCCAGCTCACCACCGAACGAGAACACTGAAGCTTTCTTT; CDR3 protein: CASSPPNENTEAFF
clone size: .; V gene: TRBV5-1; J gene: TRBJ2-6; D gene: .; CDR3 DNA: TGCGCCAGCAGCTTGCGGGAGTCCTCTGGGGCCAACGTCCTGACTTTC; CDR3 protein: CASSLRESSGANVLTF
clone size: .; V gene: TRBV4-1; J gene: TRBJ1-1; D gene: .; CDR3 DNA: TGCGCCAGCAGCCTCCAAGGGGCCACTGAAGCTTTCTTT; CDR3 protein: CASSLQGATEAFF
clone size: .; V gene: TRBV10-3; J gene: TRBJ2-7; D gene: TRBD2; CDR3 DNA: TGTGCCATCAGTCTAGCGGGAGCGAGCCACGAGCAGTACTTC; CDR3 protein: CAISLAGASHEQYF
clone size: .; V gene: TRBV29-1; J gene: TRBJ2-1; D gene: .; CDR3 DNA: TGCAGCGCAGATTTCCGGACGACCAAAAGGGGTTCCTACAATGAGCAGTTCTTC; CDR3 protein: CSADFRTTKRGSYNEQFF
clone size: .; V gene: TRBV7-6; J gene: TRBJ1-1; D gene: .; CDR3 DNA: TGTGCCAGCAGCGTCCGAGCAAACACTGAAGCTTTCTTT; CDR3 protein: CASSVRANTEAFF
clone size: .; V gene: TRBV27; J gene: TRBJ2-1; D gene: TRBD2; CDR3 DNA: TGTGCCAGCCATGGGAGCGGGAGCAAGAGGGACAATGAGCAGTTCTTC; CDR3 protein: CASHGSGSKRDNEQFF
clone size: .; V gene: TRBV5-1; J gene: TRBJ2-1; D gene: TRBD2; CDR3 DNA: TGCGCCAGCAGCCCCCGACTAGCGGGAGGGGGTTACTACAATGAGCAGTTCTTC; CDR3 protein: CASSPRLAGGGYYNEQFF
clone size: .; V gene: TRBV11-2; J gene: TRBJ1-2; D gene: TRBD1; CDR3 DNA: TGTGCCAGCAGCCCCGGGACAGGGGGCGTCTATGGCTACACCTTC; CDR3 protein: CASSPGTGGVYGYTF
clone size: .; V gene: TRBV7-2; J gene: TRBJ1-5; D gene: .; CDR3 DNA: TGTGCCAGCAGCTCCAGGGGCGGTGATCAGCCCCAGCATTTT; CDR3 protein: CASSSRGGDQPQHF
clone size: .; V gene: TRBV5-1; J gene: TRBJ2-5; D gene: TRBD2; CDR3 DNA: TGCGCCAGCAGCTTGGGGCTAGCGGGGGATATAGAGACCCAGTACTTC; CDR3 protein: CASSLGLAGDIETQYF
clone size: .; V gene: TRBV3-1/TRBV3-2; J gene: TRBJ2-7; D gene: TRBD2; CDR3 DNA: TGTGCAGCTAGCGGGAGTAGTTACGAGCAGTACTTC; CDR3 protein: CAASGSSYEQYF
clone size: .; V gene: TRBV7-8; J gene: TRBJ1-3; D gene: .; CDR3 DNA: TGTGCCAGCAGCTCGACCCTCTGGGGCTCTGGAAACACCATATATTTT; CDR3 protein: CASSSTLWGSGNTIYF
clone size: .; V gene: TRBV11-2; J gene: TRBJ1-3; D gene: .; CDR3 DNA: TGTGCCAGCAGCTTCCTCATCCAAAAGATTGGAAACACCATATATTTT; CDR3 protein: CASSFLIQKIGNTIYF
clone size: .; V gene: TRBV15; J gene: TRBJ2-3; D gene: .; CDR3 DNA: TGTGCCACCAGCAGAGAGTATACGGGAAGCACAGATACGCAGTATTTT; CDR3 protein: CATSREYTGSTDTQYF
clone size: .; V gene: TRBV14; J gene: TRBJ2-1; D gene: TRBD1; CDR3 DNA: TGTGCCAGCAGCCAAGGACGCACAGGGGGCTATTTCAATGAGCAGTTCTTC; CDR3 protein: CASSQGRTGGYFNEQFF
clone size: .; V gene: TRBV14; J gene: TRBJ2-7; D gene: TRBD2; CDR3 DNA: TGTGCCAGCAGTCCCGGGACTAGCGGCTACGAGCAGTACTTC; CDR3 protein: CASSPGTSGYEQYF
clone size: .; V gene: TRBV7-9; J gene: TRBJ1-6; D gene: TRBD1; CDR3 DNA: TGTGCCAGCAGCTTAGGTCCGGGACAGATTAATTCACCCCTCCACTTT; CDR3 protein: CASSLGPGQINSPLHF
clone size: .; V gene: TRBV27; J gene: TRBJ2-7; D gene: TRBD2; CDR3 DNA: TGTGCCAGCAGACCGAGTAGCGGGGGCTACGAGCAGTACTTC; CDR3 protein: CASRPSSGGYEQYF
clone size: .; V gene: TRBV3-1/TRBV3-2; J gene: TRBJ1-5; D gene: .; CDR3 DNA: TGTGCCAGCAGCCCTGGACGGCCGGGTCAGCCCCAGCATTTT; CDR3 protein: CASSPGRPGQPQHF
clone size: .; V gene: TRBV12-3/TRBV12-4; J gene: TRBJ2-7; D gene: .; CDR3 DNA: TGTGCCAGCAGCCCCTACGTTTACGAGCAGTACTTC; CDR3 protein: CASSPYVYEQYF
clone size: once; V gene: TRBV3-1/TRBV3-2; J gene: TRBJ2-1; D gene: .; CDR3 DNA: TGTGCCAGCAGCCCGCGGGTGAACCCCTACAATGAGCAGTTCTTC; CDR3 protein: CASSPRVNPYNEQFF
clone size: .; V gene: TRBV3-1/TRBV3-2; J gene: TRBJ1-6; D gene: .; CDR3 DNA: TGTGCCAGCAGCCAAGAAGGGTTTGATTCACCCCTCCACTTT; CDR3 protein: CASSQEGFDSPLHF
clone size: once; V gene: TRBV6-6; J gene: TRBJ1-4; D gene: TRBD1; CDR3 DNA: TGTGCCAGCAGTCCTGGGACAGGAGATCCTCGTAATAATGAAAAACTGTTTTTT; CDR3 protein: CASSPGTGDPRNNEKLFF
clone size: .; V gene: TRBV13; J gene: TRBJ1-1; D gene: .; CDR3 DNA: TGTGCCAGCAGCTTACCACGGCTGAACACTGAAGCTTTCTTT; CDR3 protein: CASSLPRLNTEAFF
clone size: .; V gene: TRBV11-2; J gene: TRBJ1-2; D gene: .; CDR3 DNA: TGTGCCAGCAGCTTAGTTGGGGAAAGGGATGGCTACACCTTC; CDR3 protein: CASSLVGERDGYTF
clone size: .; V gene: TRBV11-2; J gene: TRBJ2-7; D gene: TRBD1; CDR3 DNA: TGTGCCAGCAGCATCACGTGGACAGGGGGTAGGGGCGAGCAGTACTTC; CDR3 protein: CASSITWTGGRGEQYF
clone size: few; V gene: TRBV5-4; J gene: TRBJ1-2; D gene: TRBD1; CDR3 DNA: TGTGCCAGCAGCCTCCAGGGACAGGGCTATGGCTACACCTTC; CDR3 protein: CASSLQGQGYGYTF
clone size: .; V gene: TRBV18; J gene: TRBJ1-1; D gene: .; CDR3 DNA: TGTGCCAGCCTAGGGCAGGGTCGAGCTATGAACACTGAAGCTTTCTTT; CDR3 protein: CASLGQGRAMNTEAFF
clone size: .; V gene: TRBV27; J gene: TRBJ2-1; D gene: .; CDR3 DNA: TGTGCCAGCAGTTTAGGGCCAGGGTGGAGGAATGAGCAGTTCTTC; CDR3 protein: CASSLGPGWRNEQFF
clone size: .; V gene: TRBV19; J gene: TRBJ2-7; D gene: .; CDR3 DNA: TGTGCCAGTAAGGGCGGGCACCCGTACGAGCAGTACTTC; CDR3 protein: CASKGGHPYEQYF
clone size: .; V gene: TRBV29-1; J gene: TRBJ1-3; D gene: .; CDR3 DNA: TGCAGCGTTGGCGACAGCCACTCTGGAAACACCATATATTTT; CDR3 protein: CSVGDSHSGNTIYF
clone size: .; V gene: TRBV29-1; J gene: TRBJ2-7; D gene: TRBD1; CDR3 DNA: TGCAGCGTTGAAGAGATGGGACAGGGGGCCGACGAGCAGTACTTC; CDR3 protein: CSVEEMGQGADEQYF
clone size: .; V gene: TRBV5-5; J gene: TRBJ1-1; D gene: .; CDR3 DNA: TGTGCCAGCAGCTTATGGCAGAACACTGAAGCTTTCTTT; CDR3 protein: CASSLWQNTEAFF
clone size: once; V gene: TRBV18; J gene: TRBJ2-3; D gene: TRBD2; CDR3 DNA: TGTGCCAGCTCACCCGGGACTAGCGGGAGGGGAACAGATACGCAGTATTTT; CDR3 protein: CASSPGTSGRGTDTQYF
clone size: .; V gene: TRBV6-5; J gene: TRBJ2-2; D gene: TRBD2; CDR3 DNA: TGTGCCAGCAGTTACTCCGGACTAGGGGACACCGGGGAGCTGTTTTTT; CDR3 protein: CASSYSGLGDTGELFF
clone size: .; V gene: TRBV15; J gene: TRBJ2-7; D gene: TRBD2; CDR3 DNA: TGTGCCACCAGCAGAGACCGGGGGGGCTACGAGCAGTACTTC; CDR3 protein: CATSRDRGGYEQYF